The source of this T cell receptor beta chain is a study of blood T cell repertoires in COVID-19. This table comes from immunoSEQ multiplex PCR, and its TCRdb copy is limited to in-frame clones, with some not included. The table lists roughly 260,000 clones, more than 70% of them singletons. The V gene end was trimmed by 6 bases and the J gene end by 9 bases; junction bases not matched to a gene: 7. The length of the CDR3 is 14 residues. Germline CDR1 and CDR2: ENHRY and SYGVKD. This sequence originates from a woman in her twenties or thirties with COVID-19, enrolled during active disease. This sequence joins TRBV10-3 and TRBJ2-1, with 11 bases that match TRBD1. Material: peripheral blood. In nucleotides, the CDR3 is TGTGCCATCAGACCAGGGACAGGGGGTGGTGAGCAGTTCTTC. It specifies CAIRPGTGGGEQFF.